Below, 11 T cell receptor beta chains from the same sample are listed, as sequenced in a study of shared clonotypes between healthy human individuals. Libraries were prepared by immunoSEQ multiplex PCR; TCRdb keeps only in-frame clonotypes and omits some of them. Of around 700,000 clones in the sample, approximately 75% were seen once. Sequences were obtained from memory CD4+ T cells sorted from blood. The subset denotes: CD45RA-negative fraction. These receptors came from a woman between 25 and 40 years old in good health.

The genes are TRBV4-1 and TRBJ1-2; D uncertain. V shed 4 bases and J shed 2 bases, with 11 bases lying between them. This CDR3 has 14 residues. The germline V gene has CDR1 MGHRA and CDR2 YSYEKL. The CDR3 reads CASSPGGVNYGYTF. The CDR3 coding sequence is TGCGCCAGCAGCCCGGGTGGGGTGAACTATGGCTACACCTTC.

The CDR3 nucleotides are TGTGCCAGCAGTGAAGGGGGGTCGAACACTGAAGCTTTCTTT. Protein product: CASSEGGSNTEAFF. The chain is built from TRBV2 and TRBJ1-1, with a tentative D call TRBD1 (5 bases). V dropped 1 base and J dropped 1 base, with 7 bases sitting between them. The germline V gene encodes CDR1 SNHLY and CDR2 FYNNEI. CDR3 length: 14 amino acids.

This clone was counted a few times. The rearrangement links TRBV27 to TRBJ2-1; the match to TRBD1 covers 8 bases. Germline V gives CDR1 MNHEY, CDR2 SMNVEV (reference sequence). The CDR3 sequence is 10 residues long. V shed 6 bases and J 15 bases; nucleotides not matched to a gene: 4. The chain's CDR3 is CASRGQGRFF. CDR3 DNA: TGTGCCAGCAGAGGACAGGGACGGTTCTTC.

This clone was seen a handful of times. The genes are TRBV19 and TRBJ2-2; D uncertain. Germline loops: CDR1 LNHDA, CDR2 SQIVND (reference sequence). The CDR3 has 15 residues. Trimming pared 7 bases from V and 2 bases from J, leaving 14 bases between. CDR3 nucleotides: TGTGCCAGTACGGGTTTAACGAAAAACACCGGGGAGCTGTTTTTT. Translation gives CASTGLTKNTGELFF.

The chain joins TRBV28 to TRBJ2-5; D perhaps matches TRBD1 (6 bases). The CDR3 spans 14 residues. The V end lost 8 bases, the J end lost 4 bases, and 17 bases lay between the germline ends. Looked up from germline, CDR1 is MDHEN and CDR2 is SYDVKM. CDR3: CASSGQVLGETQYF. The DNA of the CDR3 is TGTGCCAGCTCGGGACAAGTACTTGGAGAGACCCAGTACTTC.

The chain links TRBV6-5 to TRBJ2-1; TRBD1 agrees at 9 bases. The CDR3 covers 15 residues. Germline CDR1 and CDR2: MNHEY and SVGAGI. The J segment lost 4 bases and the V segment lost 6 bases, leaving 7 bases of the junction unmatched. CDR3 residues: CASSYRDRVYNEQFF. The DNA for the CDR3 is TGTGCCAGCAGCTACCGGGACAGGGTATACAATGAGCAGTTCTTC.

The chain combines TRBV28 with TRBJ2-6; weak D call: TRBD1 (5 bases). The germline V gene encodes CDR1 MDHEN and CDR2 SYDVKM. Deletions cut 4 bases from V and 1 base from J, with 8 bases between. CDR3 length equals 15 residues. The DNA of the CDR3 is TGTGCCAGCAGTTCCCAGGGTTCTGGGGCCAACGTCCTGACTTTC. It yields the protein CASSSQGSGANVLTF.

CDR3 nucleotide sequence: TGTGCCAGCAGCTTGACGGGGCCCGTCTACGAGCAGTACTTC. This sequence encodes CASSLTGPVYEQYF. J is TRBJ2-7 and V is TRBV7-9; tentatively, D is TRBD1 or TRBD2 (5 bases each). The CDR3 spans 14 residues. Trimming left V 3 bases short and J 3 bases short, with 12 bases between. Germline V gene lookup returns CDR1 SEHNR and CDR2 FQNEAQ (reference sequence).

The CDR3 DNA follows: TGTGCCAGTAGTATAGAGTGGAGCACCGGGGAGCTGTTTTTT. This sequence encodes CASSIEWSTGELFF. This sequence joins TRBV19 and TRBJ2-2; D unclear. This CDR3 has 14 amino acids. Trimming stripped 0 bases from V and 4 bases from J, with 6 bases between. Germline V gene sequence: CDR1 LNHDA, CDR2 SQIVND (reference sequence).

V usage is TRBV9 and J usage is TRBJ2-3; D perhaps matches TRBD1 (7 bases). The V gene lost 3 bases and the J gene lost 4 bases, with 15 bases spanning the gap. The germline gives CDR1 SGDLS, CDR2 YYNGEE. The CDR3 runs 15 residues. CDR3 loop: CASSATGRNSDTQYF. The CDR3, as DNA: TGTGCCAGCAGCGCGACAGGGAGGAATTCAGATACGCAGTATTTT. The full variable domain, rest sourced from reference TRBV9 and TRBJ2-3, is DSGVTQTPKHLITATGQRVTLRCSPRSGDLSVYWYQQSLDQGLQFLIQYYNGEERAKGNILERFSAQQFPDLHSELNLSSLELGDSALYFCASSATGRNSDTQYFGPGTRLTVL.

This clone was seen once. This rearrangement joins TRBV6-1 to TRBJ2-7; a possible D gene is TRBD2 (6 bases). Trimming removed 4 bases at V and 2 bases at J, with 9 bases between. The germline gives CDR1 MNHNS, CDR2 SASEGT. This CDR3 is 13 amino acids long. The CDR3 here is CASSAGLPYEQYF. The CDR3 coding sequence is TGTGCCAGCAGTGCGGGACTTCCCTACGAGCAGTACTTC.